These T cell receptor beta chains were read from a single sample in a study of T-cell reconstitution after alpha-beta-depleted transplantation in children. TCRdb processed the PCR reads anew with MiXCR; each CDR3 protein has one entry. The sample includes approximately 97,000 distinct CDR3 sequences, about 6% seen only once; the top ten take about 6%. The specimen was PBMCs, mostly from graft donor cells, collected 60 days after TCRalphabeta/CD19-depleted stem cell transplant. These receptor sequences come from a female patient between 2 and 15 years old who had a stem cell transplant for Fanconi anemia, so the T cells may come from the graft donor. Both conserved end residues are trimmed from each CDR3. The order of the fields is J gene, CDR3 length, V gene, D gene, CDR3 protein. The D gene is left open where the match is weak.

TRBJ2-5	12	TRBV6-2/TRBV6-3	TRBD1	ASSGTGGIETQY
TRBJ2-1	14	TRBV29-1	TRBD2	SVPRGLAGGPGEQF
TRBJ2-7	10	TRBV7-9	NA	ASSLGRQFQY
TRBJ2-1	12	TRBV5-1	TRBD1	ATRQGRSYNEQF
TRBJ1-2	8	TRBV28	NA	ATRHLGYT
TRBJ2-5	15	TRBV5-1	NA	ASSLAPGPPSQETQY
TRBJ2-7	11	TRBV29-1	TRBD2	SVGLADAYEQY
TRBJ2-1	12	TRBV2	TRBD2	ASNVAGGRNEQF
TRBJ2-7	13	TRBV27	NA	ASKSGTPSYYEQY
TRBJ2-1	12	TRBV11-3	NA	ASSLSRGSIEQF
TRBJ1-4	12	TRBV6-5	NA	ASSYEGTNEKLF
TRBJ2-4	12	TRBV18	NA	ASSPGQAKNIQY
TRBJ2-7	12	TRBV7-3	TRBD1	ASSLDRGPYEQY
TRBJ2-7	10	TRBV20-1	NA	SASRGGYEQY
TRBJ2-5	14	TRBV24-1	TRBD2	ATSDLPGGGQETQY
TRBJ2-1	13	TRBV29-1	TRBD2	SVYSGRGSYNEQF
TRBJ2-7	10	TRBV3-1	NA	ASSQVNYEQY
TRBJ1-2	11	TRBV5-1	NA	ASSSREPYGYT
TRBJ2-7	14	TRBV28	TRBD1	ASSFLARDSSYEQY
TRBJ2-1	14	TRBV4-1	TRBD2	ASSFRTSGTLVEQF
TRBJ2-3	12	TRBV27	NA	ASSKRGFTDTQY
TRBJ2-7	12	TRBV12-3/TRBV12-4	NA	ASSLGGDSYEQY
TRBJ2-7	11	TRBV12-3/TRBV12-4	NA	ASSSGGGYEQY
TRBJ2-3	13	TRBV11-2	NA	ASSFLSESTDTQY
TRBJ2-5	12	TRBV7-6	NA	ASSLVSGRETQY
TRBJ2-2	15	TRBV5-1	TRBD1	ASSLVDRVGDTGELF